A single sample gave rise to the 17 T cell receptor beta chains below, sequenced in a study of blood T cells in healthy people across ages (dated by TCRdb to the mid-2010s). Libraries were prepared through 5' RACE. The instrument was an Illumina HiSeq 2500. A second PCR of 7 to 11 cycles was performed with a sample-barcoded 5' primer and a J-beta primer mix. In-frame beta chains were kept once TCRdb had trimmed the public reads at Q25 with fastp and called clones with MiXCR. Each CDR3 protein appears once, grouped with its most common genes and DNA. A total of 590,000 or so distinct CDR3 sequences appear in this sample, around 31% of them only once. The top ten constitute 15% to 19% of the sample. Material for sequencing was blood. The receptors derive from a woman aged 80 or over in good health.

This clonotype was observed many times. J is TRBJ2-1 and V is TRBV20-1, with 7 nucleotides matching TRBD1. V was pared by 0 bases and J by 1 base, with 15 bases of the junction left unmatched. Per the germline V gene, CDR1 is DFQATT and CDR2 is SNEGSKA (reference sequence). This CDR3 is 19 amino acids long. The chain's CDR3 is CSARDLRQGRFSSYNEQFF. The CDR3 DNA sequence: TGCAGTGCTAGAGATCTGAGACAGGGCCGCTTCTCATCCTACAATGAGCAGTTCTTC.

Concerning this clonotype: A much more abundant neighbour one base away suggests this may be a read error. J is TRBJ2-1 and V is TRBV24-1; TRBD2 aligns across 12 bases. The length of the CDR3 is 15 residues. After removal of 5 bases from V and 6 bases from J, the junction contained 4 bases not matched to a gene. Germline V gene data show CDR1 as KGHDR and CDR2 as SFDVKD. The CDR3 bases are TGTGCCACCAGTGCCCCTAGCGGGGGGGGCAATGAGCAGTTCTTC. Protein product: CATSAPSGGGNEQFF.

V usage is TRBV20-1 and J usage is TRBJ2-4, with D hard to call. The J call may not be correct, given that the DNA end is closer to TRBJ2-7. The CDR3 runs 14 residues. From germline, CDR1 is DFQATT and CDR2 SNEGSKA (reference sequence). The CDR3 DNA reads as TGCAGTGCCGCGGAGATAGACGGGCCCTACGAGCAGTACTTC. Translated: CSAAEIDGPYEQYF.

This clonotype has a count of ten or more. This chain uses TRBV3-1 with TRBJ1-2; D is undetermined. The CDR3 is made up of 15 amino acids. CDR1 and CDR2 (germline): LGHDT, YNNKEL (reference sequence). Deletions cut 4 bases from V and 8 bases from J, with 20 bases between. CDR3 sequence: CASSPRRAGMGGYTF. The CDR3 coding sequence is TGTGCCAGCAGCCCCCGACGAGCCGGCATGGGAGGCTACACCTTC. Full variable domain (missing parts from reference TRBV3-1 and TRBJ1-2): DTAVSQTPKYLVTQMGNDKSIKCEQNLGHDTMYWYKQDSKKFLKIMFSYNNKELIINETVPNRFSPKSPDKAHLNLHINSLELGDSAVYFCASSPRRAGMGGYTFGSGTRLTVV.

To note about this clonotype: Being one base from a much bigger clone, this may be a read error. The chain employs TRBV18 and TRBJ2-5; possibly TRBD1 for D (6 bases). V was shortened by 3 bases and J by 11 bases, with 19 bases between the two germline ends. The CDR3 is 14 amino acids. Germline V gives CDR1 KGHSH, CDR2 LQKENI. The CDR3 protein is CASSPPRGNNEQYF. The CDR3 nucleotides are TGTGCCAGCTCACCCCCTAGGGGGAACAATGAGCAGTACTTC.

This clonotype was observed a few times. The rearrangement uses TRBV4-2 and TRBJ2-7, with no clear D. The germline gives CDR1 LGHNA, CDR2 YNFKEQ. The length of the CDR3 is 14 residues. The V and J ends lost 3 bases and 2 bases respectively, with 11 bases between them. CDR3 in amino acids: CASSQESAAYEQYF. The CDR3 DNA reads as TGTGCCAGCAGCCAGGAAAGTGCCGCCTACGAGCAGTACTTC.

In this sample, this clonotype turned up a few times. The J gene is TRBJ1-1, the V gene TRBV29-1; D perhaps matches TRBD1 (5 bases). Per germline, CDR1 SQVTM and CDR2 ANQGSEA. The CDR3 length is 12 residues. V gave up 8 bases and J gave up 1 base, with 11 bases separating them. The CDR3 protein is CSLMRGNTEAFF. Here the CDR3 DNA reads TGCAGCCTCATGAGGGGGAACACTGAAGCTTTCTTT. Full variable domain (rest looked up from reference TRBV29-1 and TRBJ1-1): SAVISQKPSRDICQRGTSLTIQCQVDSQVTMMFWYRQQPGQSLTLIATANQGSEATYESGFVIDKFPISRPNLTFSTLTVSNMSPEDSSIYLCSLMRGNTEAFFGQGTRLTVV.

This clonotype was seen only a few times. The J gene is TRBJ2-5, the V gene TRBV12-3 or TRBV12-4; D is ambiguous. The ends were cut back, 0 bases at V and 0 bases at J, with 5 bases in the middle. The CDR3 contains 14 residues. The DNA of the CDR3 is TGTGCCAGCAGTTTAGCGGCAAACCAAGAGACCCAGTACTTC. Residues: CASSLAANQETQYF.

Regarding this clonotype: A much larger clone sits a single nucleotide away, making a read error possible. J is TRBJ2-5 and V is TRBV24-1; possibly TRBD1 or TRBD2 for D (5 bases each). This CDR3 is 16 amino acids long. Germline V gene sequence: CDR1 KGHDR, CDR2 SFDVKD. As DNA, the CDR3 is TGTGCCATCAGTGATTCGGGCAGGGACGTGCAAGAGACCCAGTACTTC. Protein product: CAISDSGRDVQETQYF.

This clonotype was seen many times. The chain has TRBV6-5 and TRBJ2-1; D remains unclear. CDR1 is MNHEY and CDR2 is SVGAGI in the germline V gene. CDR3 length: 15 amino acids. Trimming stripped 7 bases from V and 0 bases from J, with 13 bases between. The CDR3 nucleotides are TGTGCCAGCACCCCCCCGCACGGCTCCTACAATGAGCAGTTCTTC. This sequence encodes CASTPPHGSYNEQFF.

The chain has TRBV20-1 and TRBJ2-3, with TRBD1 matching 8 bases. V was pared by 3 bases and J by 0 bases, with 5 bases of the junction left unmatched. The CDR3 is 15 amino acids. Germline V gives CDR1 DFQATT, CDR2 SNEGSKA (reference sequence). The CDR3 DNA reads TGCAGTGCTAGGACAGGGGAAGGGAGCACAGATACGCAGTATTTT. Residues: CSARTGEGSTDTQYF.

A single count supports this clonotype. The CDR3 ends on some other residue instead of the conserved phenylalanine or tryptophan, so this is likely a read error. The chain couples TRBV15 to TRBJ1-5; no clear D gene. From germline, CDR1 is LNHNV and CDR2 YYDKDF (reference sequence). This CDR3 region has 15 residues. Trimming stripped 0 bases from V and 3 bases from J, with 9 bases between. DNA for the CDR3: TGTGCCACCAGCAGAGATCGGGGATACAATCAGCCCCAGCATGTT. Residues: CATSRDRGYNQPQHV.

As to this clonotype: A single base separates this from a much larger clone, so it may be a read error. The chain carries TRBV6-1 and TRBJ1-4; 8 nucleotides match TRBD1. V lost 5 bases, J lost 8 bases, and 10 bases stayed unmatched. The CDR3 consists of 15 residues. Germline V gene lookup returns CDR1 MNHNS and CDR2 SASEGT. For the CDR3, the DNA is TGTGCCAGCAGTAGACAGGGGCTACAGGGCGAAAAACTGTTTTTT. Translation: CASSRQGLQGEKLFF.

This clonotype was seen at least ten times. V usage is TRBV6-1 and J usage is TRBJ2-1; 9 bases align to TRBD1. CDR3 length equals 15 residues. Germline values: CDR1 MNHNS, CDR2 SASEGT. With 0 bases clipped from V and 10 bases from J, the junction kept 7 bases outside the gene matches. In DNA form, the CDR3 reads TGTGCCAGCAGTGAAGCAGGACAGGGGATGGGGGAGCAGTTCTTC. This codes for CASSEAGQGMGEQFF.

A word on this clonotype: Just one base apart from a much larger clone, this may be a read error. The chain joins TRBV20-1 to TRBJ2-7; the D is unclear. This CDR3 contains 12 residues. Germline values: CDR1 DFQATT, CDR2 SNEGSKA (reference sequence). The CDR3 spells CRARPLTYEQYF. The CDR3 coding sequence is TGCAGGGCTAGACCGCTGACCTACGAGCAGTACTTC.

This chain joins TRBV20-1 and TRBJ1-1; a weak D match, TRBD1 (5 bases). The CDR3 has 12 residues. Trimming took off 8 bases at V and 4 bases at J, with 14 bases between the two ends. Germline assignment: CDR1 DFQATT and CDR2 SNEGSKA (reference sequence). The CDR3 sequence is CSPDSRSTEAFF. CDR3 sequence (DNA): TGCAGTCCAGACAGCCGTAGCACTGAAGCTTTCTTT.

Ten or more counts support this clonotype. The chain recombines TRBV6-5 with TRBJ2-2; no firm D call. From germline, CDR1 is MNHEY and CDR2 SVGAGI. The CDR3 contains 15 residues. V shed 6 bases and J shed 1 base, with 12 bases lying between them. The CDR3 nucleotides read TGTGCCAGCAGGTGGGCCAGCGTGAACACCGGGGAGCTGTTTTTT. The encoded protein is CASRWASVNTGELFF.